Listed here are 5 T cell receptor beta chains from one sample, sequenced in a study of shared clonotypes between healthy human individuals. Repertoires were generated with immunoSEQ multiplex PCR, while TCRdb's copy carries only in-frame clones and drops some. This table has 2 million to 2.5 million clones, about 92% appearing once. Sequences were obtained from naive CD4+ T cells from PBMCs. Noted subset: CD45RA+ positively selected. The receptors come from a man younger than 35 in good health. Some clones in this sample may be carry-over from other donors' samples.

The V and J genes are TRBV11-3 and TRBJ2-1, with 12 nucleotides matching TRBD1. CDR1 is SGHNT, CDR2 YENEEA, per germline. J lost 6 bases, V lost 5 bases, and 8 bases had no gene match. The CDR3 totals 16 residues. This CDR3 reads CASSRVGTGGPNEQFF. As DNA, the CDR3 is TGTGCCAGCAGCAGGGTAGGGACAGGGGGCCCCAATGAGCAGTTCTTC.

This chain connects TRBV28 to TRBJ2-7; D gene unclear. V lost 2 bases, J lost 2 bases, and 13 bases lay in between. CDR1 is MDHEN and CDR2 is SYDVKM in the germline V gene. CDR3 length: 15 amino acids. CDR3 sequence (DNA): TGTGCCAGCAGTTTAGTTCGCTCGTATCCCTACGAGCAGTACTTC. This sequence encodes CASSLVRSYPYEQYF.

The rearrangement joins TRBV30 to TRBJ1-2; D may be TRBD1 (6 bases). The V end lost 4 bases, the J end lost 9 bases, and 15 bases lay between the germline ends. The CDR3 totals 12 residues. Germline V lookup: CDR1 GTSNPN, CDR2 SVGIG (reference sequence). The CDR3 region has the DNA TGTGCCTGGACCTTACAAGGGGGTAGCTACACCTTC. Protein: CAWTLQGGSYTF.

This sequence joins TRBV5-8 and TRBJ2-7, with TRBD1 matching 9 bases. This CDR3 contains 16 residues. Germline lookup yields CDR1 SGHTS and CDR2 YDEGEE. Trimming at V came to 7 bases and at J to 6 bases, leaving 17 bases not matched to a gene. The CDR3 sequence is CASLSFYGQGSGEQYF. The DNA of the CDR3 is TGTGCCAGCCTCTCGTTCTACGGACAGGGGTCAGGCGAGCAGTACTTC.

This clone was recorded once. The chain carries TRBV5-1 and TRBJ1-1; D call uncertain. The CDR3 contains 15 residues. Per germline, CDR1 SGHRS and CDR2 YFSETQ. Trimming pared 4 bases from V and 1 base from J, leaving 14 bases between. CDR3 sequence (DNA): TGCGCCAGCAGCCCCGGGCGGCGGGAGAACACTGAAGCTTTCTTT. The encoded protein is CASSPGRRENTEAFF.